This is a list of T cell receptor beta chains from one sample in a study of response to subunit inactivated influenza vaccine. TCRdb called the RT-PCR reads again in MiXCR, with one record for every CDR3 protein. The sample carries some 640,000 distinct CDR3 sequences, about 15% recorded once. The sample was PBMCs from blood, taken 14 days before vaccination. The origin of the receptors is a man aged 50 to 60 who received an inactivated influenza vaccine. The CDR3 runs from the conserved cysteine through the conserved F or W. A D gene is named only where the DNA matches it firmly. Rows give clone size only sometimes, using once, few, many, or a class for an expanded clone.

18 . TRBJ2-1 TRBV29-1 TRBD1 CSVEGVTGASSAYNEQFF TGCAGCGTTGAGGGGGTGACAGGGGCATCAAGCGCCTACAATGAGCAGTTCTTC
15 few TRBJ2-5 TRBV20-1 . CSARIPGPKLETQYF TGCAGTGCTAGAATCCCGGGACCTAAGTTGGAGACCCAGTACTTC
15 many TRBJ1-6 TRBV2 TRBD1 CASSEQGAGDSPLHF TGTGCCAGCAGTGAACAGGGGGCGGGGGATTCACCCCTCCACTTT
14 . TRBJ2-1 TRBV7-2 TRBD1 CASSHPGQGNEQFF TGTGCCAGCAGCCATCCTGGACAGGGCAATGAGCAGTTCTTC
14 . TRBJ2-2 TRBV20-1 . CSASEQPSTGELFF TGCAGTGCTAGCGAACAACCGAGCACCGGGGAGCTGTTTTTT
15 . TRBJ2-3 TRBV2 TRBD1 CASSPGQGTTDTQYF TGTGCCAGCAGTCCCGGACAGGGGACCACAGATACGCAGTATTTT
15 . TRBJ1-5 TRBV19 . CASTARTGLNQPQHF TGTGCCAGTACGGCGCGTACAGGACTCAATCAGCCCCAGCATTTT
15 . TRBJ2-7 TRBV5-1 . CASSLAPDSFYEQYF TGCGCCAGCAGCTTGGCCCCTGATTCCTTCTACGAGCAGTACTTC
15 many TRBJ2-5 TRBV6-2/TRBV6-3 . CASSALPQYQETQYF TGTGCCAGCAGTGCACTACCTCAATACCAAGAGACCCAGTACTTC
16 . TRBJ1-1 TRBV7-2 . CASSLGSIRSGAEAFF TGTGCCAGCAGCTTGGGGTCCATACGGAGCGGGGCTGAAGCTTTCTTT
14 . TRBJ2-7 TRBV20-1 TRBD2 CSARIPTGGYEQYF TGCAGTGCTAGAATTCCCACCGGGGGGTACGAGCAGTACTTC
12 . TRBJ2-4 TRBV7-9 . CASSLGGESQYF TGTGCCAGCAGCTTAGGGGGCGAATCACAGTACTTC
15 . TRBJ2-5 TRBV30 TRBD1 CAWNPGQGPQETQYF TGTGCCTGGAATCCGGGACAGGGCCCCCAAGAGACCCAGTACTTC
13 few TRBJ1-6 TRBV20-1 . CSANRAGNSPLHF TGCAGTGCCAACAGGGCTGGTAATTCACCCCTCCACTTT
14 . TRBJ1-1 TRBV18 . CASSPVWGDTEAFF TGTGCCAGCTCACCTGTCTGGGGGGACACTGAAGCTTTCTTT
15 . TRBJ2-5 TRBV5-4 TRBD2 CASSSERGAQETQYF TGTGCCAGCAGCTCGGAGCGGGGGGCCCAAGAGACCCAGTACTTC
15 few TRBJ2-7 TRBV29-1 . CSVERGEGISYEQYF TGCAGCGTTGAAAGGGGCGAAGGAATCTCCTACGAGCAGTACTTC
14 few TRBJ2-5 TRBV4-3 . CASKRNSGAETQYF TGCGCCAGCAAAAGAAATTCAGGTGCAGAGACCCAGTACTTC
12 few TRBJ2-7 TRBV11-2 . CASSLVDGEQYF TGTGCCAGCAGCTTAGTAGACGGGGAGCAGTACTTC
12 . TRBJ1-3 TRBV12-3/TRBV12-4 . CASGLIANTIYF TGTGCCAGCGGCTTAATAGCAAACACCATATATTTT
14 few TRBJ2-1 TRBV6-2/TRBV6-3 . CASAPPGGYNEQFF TGTGCCAGCGCGCCACCCGGGGGTTACAATGAGCAGTTCTTC
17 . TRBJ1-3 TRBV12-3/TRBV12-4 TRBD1 CASSLTGTGYSGNTIYF TGTGCCAGCAGTTTAACCGGGACAGGGTACTCTGGAAACACCATATATTTT
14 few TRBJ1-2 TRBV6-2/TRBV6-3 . CASKQPSYNYGYTF TGTGCCAGCAAACAACCCTCATATAACTATGGCTACACCTTC
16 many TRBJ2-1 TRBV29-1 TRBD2 CSVPAGTSTIYNEQFF TGCAGCGTCCCCGCCGGGACTAGCACGATATACAATGAGCAGTTCTTC
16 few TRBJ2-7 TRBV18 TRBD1 CASSPERQGDHYEQYF TGTGCCAGCTCACCAGAACGACAGGGGGATCACTACGAGCAGTACTTC
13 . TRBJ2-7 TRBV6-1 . CASGYRALEEQYF TGTGCCAGCGGGTATAGGGCCCTGGAGGAGCAGTACTTC
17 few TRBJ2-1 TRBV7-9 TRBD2 CASSLSVGTSGPGEQFF TGTGCCAGCAGCTTATCGGTCGGGACTAGCGGCCCTGGTGAGCAGTTCTTC
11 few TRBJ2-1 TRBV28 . CAAAAYNEQFF TGTGCCGCGGCGGCCTACAATGAGCAGTTCTTC
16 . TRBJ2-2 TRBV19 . CASSIRGWDNTGELFF TGTGCCAGTAGTATAAGGGGCTGGGACAACACCGGGGAGCTGTTTTTT
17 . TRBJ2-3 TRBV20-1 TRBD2 CSARGASGGAGGDTQYF TGCAGTGCTAGAGGCGCTAGCGGGGGGGCCGGGGGAGATACGCAGTATTTT
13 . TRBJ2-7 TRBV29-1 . CSASIGERREQYF TGCAGCGCATCCATCGGGGAGAGGCGCGAGCAGTACTTC
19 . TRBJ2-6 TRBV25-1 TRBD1 CATETLPGQGMSGANVLTF TGTGCCACCGAGACGTTACCGGGACAGGGAATGTCGGGGGCCAACGTCCTGACTTTC
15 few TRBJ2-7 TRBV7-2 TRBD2 CASSYRLAGAYEQYF TGTGCCAGCAGCTACCGACTAGCGGGAGCGTACGAGCAGTACTTC
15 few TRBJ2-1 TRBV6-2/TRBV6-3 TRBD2 CASTSGTVPYNEQFF TGTGCCAGCACTAGCGGGACAGTGCCCTACAATGAGCAGTTCTTC
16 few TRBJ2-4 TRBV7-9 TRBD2 CASSKWGLAGANIQYF TGTGCCAGCAGCAAGTGGGGACTAGCGGGAGCAAACATTCAGTACTTC
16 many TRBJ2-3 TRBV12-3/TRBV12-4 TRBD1 CASSSRGQGSTDTQYF TGTGCCAGCAGTTCCCGCGGACAGGGTAGCACAGATACGCAGTATTTT
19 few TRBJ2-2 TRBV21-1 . CASSERGTESLTRTGELFF TGTGCCAGCAGCGAGCGCGGGACAGAATCCCTTACGAGGACCGGGGAGCTGTTTTTT
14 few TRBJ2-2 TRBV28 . CASTSSRVAGELFF TGTGCCAGCACCTCTTCCAGGGTAGCCGGGGAGCTGTTTTTT
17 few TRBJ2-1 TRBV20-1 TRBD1 CSARDGDRDHLWDEQFF TGCAGTGCTAGAGATGGGGACAGGGACCACCTTTGGGATGAGCAGTTCTTC
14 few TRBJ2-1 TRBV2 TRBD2 CASGGLAEGNEQFF TGTGCCAGCGGGGGACTAGCGGAGGGCAATGAGCAGTTCTTC
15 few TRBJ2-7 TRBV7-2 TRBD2 CASSSTSGATYEQYF TGTGCCAGCAGCTCAACAAGCGGGGCCACCTACGAGCAGTACTTC
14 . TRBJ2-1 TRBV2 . CASSEVTSYNEQFF TGTGCCAGCAGTGAAGTAACTAGCTACAATGAGCAGTTCTTC
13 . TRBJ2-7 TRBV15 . CATRGGGSYEQYF TGTGCCACCAGGGGCGGCGGGTCCTACGAGCAGTACTTC
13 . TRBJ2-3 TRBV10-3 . CAISREIEGTQYF TGTGCCATCAGCCGGGAAATCGAGGGTACGCAGTATTTT
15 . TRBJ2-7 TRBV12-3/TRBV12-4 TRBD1 CASTRGQGGSYEQYF TGTGCCAGCACCCGAGGACAGGGTGGATCCTACGAGCAGTACTTC
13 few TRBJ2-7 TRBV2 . CASVGQHPFEQYF TGTGCCAGCGTAGGCCAGCATCCTTTCGAGCAGTACTTC
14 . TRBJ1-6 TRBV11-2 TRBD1 CASSPTGVTSPLHF TGTGCCAGCAGCCCGACAGGGGTAACTTCACCCCTCCACTTT
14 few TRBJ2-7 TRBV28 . CASSFGEGTPPQYF TGTGCCAGCAGTTTCGGTGAGGGCACCCCCCCTCAGTACTTC
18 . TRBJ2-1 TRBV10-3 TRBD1 CATTGDPKSPLQLVEQFF TGTGCCACAACAGGGGACCCCAAATCCCCCCTCCAATTGGTGGAGCAGTTCTTC
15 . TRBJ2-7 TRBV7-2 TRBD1 CASSPNRGLGYEQYF TGTGCCAGCAGTCCCAACAGGGGGCTGGGATACGAGCAGTACTTC
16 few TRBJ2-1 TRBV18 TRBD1 CASSRRTGGSSDEQFF TGTGCCAGCTCACGAAGGACAGGGGGGAGCTCCGATGAGCAGTTCTTC
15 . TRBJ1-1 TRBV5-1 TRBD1 CASSFTGGEGTEAFF TGCGCCAGCAGCTTTACAGGGGGCGAAGGCACTGAAGCTTTCTTT
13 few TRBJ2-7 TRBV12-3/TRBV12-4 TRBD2 CASRTGLADEQYF TGTGCCAGCAGAACGGGACTAGCGGACGAGCAGTACTTC
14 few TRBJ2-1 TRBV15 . CATSRDHSGDEQFF TGTGCCACCAGCCGAGATCATAGCGGAGATGAGCAGTTCTTC
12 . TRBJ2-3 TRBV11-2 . CASSQQPDTQYF TGTGCCAGCAGCCAGCAACCAGATACGCAGTATTTT
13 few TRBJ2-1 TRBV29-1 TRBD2 CSVRLAAYNEQFF TGCAGCGTTCGGCTAGCGGCTTACAATGAGCAGTTCTTC
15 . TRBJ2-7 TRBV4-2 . CASSQDVVGTYEQYF TGTGCCAGCAGCCAAGACGTCGTCGGAACCTACGAGCAGTACTTC
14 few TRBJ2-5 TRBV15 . CATSRDYSSPPQYF TGTGCCACCAGCAGAGATTATTCCTCTCCCCCCCAGTACTTC
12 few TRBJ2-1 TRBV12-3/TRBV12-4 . CATHDIYGEQFF TGTGCCACCCATGATATTTACGGTGAGCAGTTCTTC
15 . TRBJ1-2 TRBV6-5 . CASSYRQGLNYGYTF TGTGCCAGCAGTTACAGGCAGGGGCTCAACTATGGCTACACCTTC